A selection of T cell receptor beta chains follows, all from one sample in a study of regulatory and conventional T cells in breast cancer. A single record per CDR3 protein comes from TCRdb applying MiXCR to the PCR reads. This repertoire shows approximately 9,600 distinct CDR3 sequences, roughly 34% found once; its top ten account for under 6.5%. The sequenced sample was conventional T cells from blood. Receptors were obtained from a male donor in good health. The CDR3 runs from the conserved cysteine through the conserved F or W. A D gene is named only where the DNA matches it firmly. The size field is filled for only some rows; it gives once, few, many or a size class.

J gene | V gene | D gene | clone size | CDR3 DNA | CDR3 protein
TRBJ2-7 | TRBV5-1 | . | . | TGCGCCAGCAGCTTGGTTCGGGCGAACCCCTACGAGCAGTACTTC | CASSLVRANPYEQYF
TRBJ1-1 | TRBV7-9 | . | . | TGTGCCAGCAGCTTAGGGGGTATACTAGGAAACACTGAAGCTTTCTTT | CASSLGGILGNTEAFF
TRBJ2-1 | TRBV5-1 | TRBD2 | . | TGCGCCAGCAGCTTGGAACTAGCGGGCTACAATGAGCAGTTCTTC | CASSLELAGYNEQFF
TRBJ2-1 | TRBV5-1 | . | medium-sized | TGCGCCAGCAGCCCCGGGACCTCCAGCTCCTACAATGAGCAGTTCTTC | CASSPGTSSSYNEQFF
TRBJ1-5 | TRBV6-1 | TRBD1 | few | TGTGCCAGCAGGACCGACAGGGGAAGGGTTAGCAATCAGCCCCAGCATTTT | CASRTDRGRVSNQPQHF
TRBJ2-3 | TRBV20-1 | . | medium-sized | TGCAGTGCTATCTACGCGGCGGGCTCAGATACGCAGTATTTT | CSAIYAAGSDTQYF
TRBJ2-2 | TRBV3-1 | . | . | TGTGCCAGCATCCAAGCAACCCACACCGGGGAGCTGTTTTTT | CASIQATHTGELFF
TRBJ2-1 | TRBV7-2 | . | few | TGTGCCAGCAGCTTAGATGGGGGCTCCTACAATGAGCAGTTCTTC | CASSLDGGSYNEQFF
TRBJ2-7 | TRBV7-4 | . | . | TGTGCCAGCAGCTTGGTTGGGGGCAGGCGAACTTCCTACGAGCAGTACTTC | CASSLVGGRRTSYEQYF
TRBJ1-1 | TRBV30 | TRBD1 | large | TGTGCCTGGAGTGCCTCGGACAGGCGGTTTAAAGCTTTCTTT | CAWSASDRRFKAFF
TRBJ2-3 | TRBV6-2/TRBV6-3 | . | few | TGTGCCAGCAGAGCCTTAACGAGTCCTAGCACAGATACGCAGTATTTT | CASRALTSPSTDTQYF
TRBJ2-5 | TRBV5-1 | . | . | TGCGCCAGCAGCTTGGTATTAAGGGCTGAAGAGACCCAGTACTTC | CASSLVLRAEETQYF
TRBJ2-1 | TRBV5-1 | TRBD2 | . | TGCGCCAGCGGACTAGCGGGGAGTTACAATGAGCAGTTCTTC | CASGLAGSYNEQFF
TRBJ2-1 | TRBV29-1 | . | . | TGCAGCGGGGCGGGACAGTGGGTCGACAATGAGCAGTTCTTC | CSGAGQWVDNEQFF
TRBJ2-3 | TRBV11-2 | TRBD1 | . | TGTGCCAGCAGCTTAATCGGGACAGGTTATGCGGATACGCAGTATTTT | CASSLIGTGYADTQYF
TRBJ1-1 | TRBV7-9 | . | . | TGTGCCAGCAGCGTAAGACGGGAGGCTGAAGCTTCCTTT | CASSVRREAEASF
TRBJ1-5 | TRBV20-1 | . | . | TGCAGCGGAAGAAGGCGTGGGTCTAGCACAGATACGCAGCATTTT | CSGRRRGSSTDTQHF
TRBJ1-5 | TRBV20-1 | . | medium-sized | TGCAGTGCTAGAGATGGGCCTAGCAATCGGCCCCAGCATTTT | CSARDGPSNRPQHF
TRBJ2-5 | TRBV20-1 | TRBD2 | . | TGCAGTGCTAGATCGGCCCGGACTAGCGGGGGCCTTCAAGAGACCCAGTACTTC | CSARSARTSGGLQETQYF
TRBJ2-7 | TRBV2 | . | few | TGTGCCAGCAGTGAAGCGTGGGGGTGGATTTACGAGCAGTACTTC | CASSEAWGWIYEQYF
TRBJ2-7 | TRBV20-1 | . | few | TGCAGTCAGGGACACAGCTCCTACGAGCAGTACTTC | CSQGHSSYEQYF
TRBJ2-3 | TRBV11-1 | TRBD2 | once | TGTGCCAGCAGCTCCCAGCGGGGGGCAATGGATACGCAGTATTTT | CASSSQRGAMDTQYF
TRBJ2-1 | TRBV10-3 | TRBD1 | many | TGTGCCATCAGTGAAGGACAGGGGGCCTACAATGAGCAGTTCTTC | CAISEGQGAYNEQFF
TRBJ1-6 | TRBV20-1 | . | many | TGCAGTGCTAGATTAGATCATTCACCCCTCCACTTT | CSARLDHSPLHF
TRBJ2-7 | TRBV18 | . | . | TGTGCCAGCCCGCCATGGGGATTGCACCGCTACGAGCAGTACTTC | CASPPWGLHRYEQYF
TRBJ1-4 | TRBV6-1 | . | . | TGTGCCAGCACCGCGAGAGGGGGAACTAATGAAAAACTGTTTTTT | CASTARGGTNEKLFF
TRBJ2-5 | TRBV3-1 | . | medium-sized | TGTGCCAGCAGCCAAGCAGGTCCCCGTTTGGAGACCCAGTACTTC | CASSQAGPRLETQYF
TRBJ1-5 | TRBV5-4 | . | medium-sized | TGTGCCAGCAGCCGAGAGAGGGGATTCGATCAGCCCCAGCATTTT | CASSRERGFDQPQHF
TRBJ1-5 | TRBV2 | . | many | TGTGCCAGCAGGCCGGGGTTAAATCAGCCCCAGCATTTT | CASRPGLNQPQHF
TRBJ2-3 | TRBV5-4 | TRBD1 | medium-sized | TGTGCCAGCAGCTTGGCGGGACAGGGGGCGAAGGATACGCAGTATTTT | CASSLAGQGAKDTQYF
TRBJ2-7 | TRBV7-2 | TRBD1 | medium-sized | TGTGCCAGCAGCGTGGGACAGACCCGCTCCTACGAGCAGTACTTC | CASSVGQTRSYEQYF
TRBJ2-1 | TRBV5-5 | . | . | TGTGCCAGCAGCTTGGTTGGGGCCTCGAATGAGCAGTTCTTC | CASSLVGASNEQFF
TRBJ2-5 | TRBV7-2 | . | . | TGTGCCAGCAGCCAAGGAGGCCGCGAGACCCAGTACTTC | CASSQGGRETQYF
TRBJ1-6 | TRBV18 | TRBD1 | . | TGTGCCAGCTCACCGGGACAGGGTAGGAGTTCACCCCTCCACTTT | CASSPGQGRSSPLHF
TRBJ1-5 | TRBV6-2/TRBV6-3 | . | . | TGTGCCAGCAGTTACCGGGACGGTGAATCCCAGCATTTT | CASSYRDGESQHF
TRBJ1-1 | TRBV7-9 | . | . | TGTGCCAGCAGCTTAGAAGGAGGGTTTCCTGAAGCTTTCTTT | CASSLEGGFPEAFF
TRBJ1-4 | TRBV20-1 | . | few | TGCAGTGCTTCATCGGGGGGGGCGGCTAATGAAAAACTGTTTTTT | CSASSGGAANEKLFF
TRBJ2-5 | TRBV5-1 | . | few | TGCGCCAGCAGCTTGAACCTCCCCGCAGGACAAGAGACCCAGTACTTC | CASSLNLPAGQETQYF
TRBJ1-1 | TRBV30 | . | . | TGTGCCTGGCAGGGGTTCACTGAAGCTTTCTTT | CAWQGFTEAFF
TRBJ2-3 | TRBV7-2 | TRBD1 | . | TGTGCCAGCAGCCAGGACAGGGGGGAACAGTATTTT | CASSQDRGEQYF
TRBJ1-5 | TRBV5-1 | . | . | TGCGCCAGCAGCTTGGGACGCCCCAGCACAGATACGCAGCATTTT | CASSLGRPSTDTQHF
TRBJ1-5 | TRBV10-2 | . | . | TGCGCCAGCAGTCCACAGGGACTCAATCAGCCCCAGCATTTT | CASSPQGLNQPQHF
TRBJ2-1 | TRBV28 | TRBD2 | . | TGTGCCAGCAGCTTAACGGGACTAGCGGGGGAGAATGAGCAGTTCTTC | CASSLTGLAGENEQFF
TRBJ2-7 | TRBV3-1 | . | few | TGTGCCAGCAGCCAAGATCCAGGGTGGAAAGCCACCTACGAGCAGTACTTC | CASSQDPGWKATYEQYF
TRBJ2-7 | TRBV6-2/TRBV6-3 | TRBD1 | . | TGTGCCAGCAGTTCCCCTGCTACAGGGGGTGGGTCCTACAAGCAGTACTTC | CASSSPATGGGSYKQYF
TRBJ1-1 | TRBV2 | . | few | TGTGCCAGCATCAGCCATCAGGGTACGAACACTGAAGCTTTCTTT | CASISHQGTNTEAFF
TRBJ2-7 | TRBV6-2/TRBV6-3 | . | . | TGTGCCAGCAGTGAAGAGCCCCTAAGCTCCTACGAGCAGTACTTC | CASSEEPLSSYEQYF
TRBJ2-3 | TRBV7-2 | . | many | TGTGCCAGCAGCTTAGCGGGCGCAGATACGCAGTATTTT | CASSLAGADTQYF
TRBJ2-7 | TRBV20-1 | . | . | TGCAGTTCTAGAGATCCCGGGGGTAGCGAGGGGTACGAGCAGTACTTC | CSSRDPGGSEGYEQYF
TRBJ2-3 | TRBV20-1 | . | . | TGCAGTGCAATCGGAGGGGCCTCCACAAATACGCAGTATTTT | CSAIGGASTNTQYF
TRBJ2-3 | TRBV7-2 | TRBD1 | few | TGTGCCAGCAGACGGGACAGACCGGCCACAGATACGCAGTATTTT | CASRRDRPATDTQYF